The 2 T cell receptor beta chains reported below all come from one sample, sequenced in a study of blood T cells in healthy people across ages. A second PCR, run for 7 to 11 cycles, used a sample-barcoded 5' primer plus a J-beta primer mix. Via MiXCR, TCRdb re-called the 5' RACE reads, giving one row per CDR3 protein. The profile shows some 1,800,000 distinct CDR3 sequences, 39% of them singletons. The sequenced material came from blood. These receptors were obtained from a human donor in good health.

This clonotype was seen repeatedly, ten times or more. The chain links TRBV29-1 to TRBJ1-4; 10 positions match TRBD1. V shed 6 bases and J 8 bases; nucleotides not matched to a gene: 9. Germline CDR1 SQVTM, CDR2 ANQGSEA. The CDR3 is made up of 14 amino acids. The CDR3 spells CSVHRQGASEKLFF. DNA for the CDR3: TGCAGCGTGCACCGACAGGGGGCTTCGGAAAAACTGTTTTTT.

This clonotype was seen a handful of times. The rearrangement uses TRBV6-1 and TRBJ1-5; D possibly corresponds to TRBD1 (5 bases). The CDR3 has 13 residues. The V and J ends lost 3 bases and 4 bases respectively, with 7 bases between them. Germline V gives CDR1 MNHNS, CDR2 SASEGT. The CDR3 loop is CASSDWGNQPQHF. The CDR3 DNA is TGTGCCAGCAGTGATTGGGGGAATCAGCCCCAGCATTTT.